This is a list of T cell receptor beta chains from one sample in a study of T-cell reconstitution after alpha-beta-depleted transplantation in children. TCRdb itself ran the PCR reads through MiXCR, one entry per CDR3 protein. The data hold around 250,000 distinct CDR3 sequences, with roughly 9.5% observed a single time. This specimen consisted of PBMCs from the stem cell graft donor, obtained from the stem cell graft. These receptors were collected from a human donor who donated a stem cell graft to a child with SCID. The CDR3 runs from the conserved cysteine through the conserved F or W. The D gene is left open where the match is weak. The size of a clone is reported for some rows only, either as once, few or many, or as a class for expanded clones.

CASSYQPGQSYEQYF,TGTGCCAGCAGTTACCAACCAGGGCAATCCTACGAGCAGTACTTC,-,TRBV12-3/TRBV12-4,-,TRBJ2-7
CASSLTGGRGTDTQYF,TGTGCCAGCAGCTTGACAGGGGGCAGAGGAACAGATACGCAGTATTTT,few,TRBV7-9,TRBD1,TRBJ2-3
CASSHTGTESYNEQFF,TGCGCCAGCAGCCATACCGGGACAGAGTCCTACAATGAGCAGTTCTTC,many,TRBV5-1,TRBD1,TRBJ2-1
CSASVQDNSPLHF,TGCAGCGCCTCGGTCCAGGATAATTCACCCCTCCACTTT,-,TRBV29-1,-,TRBJ1-6
CASSTPRFSGGPQETQYF,TGTGCCAGCAGTACCCCCAGGTTTAGTGGGGGTCCGCAAGAGACCCAGTACTTC,-,TRBV12-3/TRBV12-4,-,TRBJ2-5
CAGGDYNEQFF,TGTGCAGGGGGCGACTACAATGAGCAGTTCTTC,few,TRBV11-2,TRBD1,TRBJ2-1
CAISGWSGDNEQFF,TGTGCCATCAGCGGGTGGAGCGGTGATAATGAGCAGTTCTTC,few,TRBV10-3,-,TRBJ2-1
CASSPTGLAVVSSYNEQFF,TGTGCCAGCTCACCGACGGGACTAGCCGTTGTAAGCTCCTACAATGAGCAGTTCTTC,-,TRBV18,TRBD2,TRBJ2-1
CSAQDSDYTF,TGCAGTGCTCAGGACTCCGACTACACCTTC,many,TRBV20-1,-,TRBJ1-2
CASSLDRTKADTQYF,TGCGCCAGCAGCTTGGACAGAACCAAGGCGGATACGCAGTATTTT,-,TRBV5-1,-,TRBJ2-3
CASSPPDYWVAGANVLTF,TGTGCCAGCTCACCACCGGACTACTGGGTGGCTGGGGCCAACGTCCTGACTTTC,many,TRBV18,-,TRBJ2-6
CASSLNRGGPAWELFF,TGTGCCAGCAGCTTAAATCGGGGGGGCCCCGCCTGGGAGCTGTTTTTT,-,TRBV11-3,TRBD2,TRBJ2-2
CASTRSGPRLTTQYF,TGTGCCAGCACCAGGTCGGGACCGCGACTTACGACCCAGTACTTC,few,TRBV21-1,-,TRBJ2-5
CASSLDLPRREQFF,TGTGCCAGCAGCTTAGATCTTCCGCGACGGGAGCAGTTCTTC,-,TRBV7-2,-,TRBJ2-1
CASSLGRTGLPYEQYF,TGTGCCAGCAGCTTGGGTAGGACAGGGCTTCCCTACGAGCAGTACTTC,few,TRBV7-8,TRBD1,TRBJ2-7
CASSLQWNTEAFF,TGTGCCAGCAGCCTCCAATGGAACACTGAAGCTTTCTTT,many,TRBV12-3/TRBV12-4,-,TRBJ1-1
CASSQDSSGTNTGELFF,TGTGCCAGCAGCCAAGATTCTAGCGGGACGAACACCGGGGAGCTGTTTTTT,many,TRBV3-1,TRBD2,TRBJ2-2
CASSSMANVLTF,TGTGCCAGCAGCTCCATGGCCAACGTCCTGACTTTC,-,TRBV12-3/TRBV12-4,-,TRBJ2-6
CSATKTRGADTQYF,TGCAGCGCCACGAAAACGAGGGGAGCAGATACGCAGTATTTT,-,TRBV29-1,-,TRBJ2-3
CSVEGLSSSYEQYF,TGCAGCGTTGAAGGGCTATCGAGCTCCTACGAGCAGTACTTC,-,TRBV29-1,-,TRBJ2-7
CSAREGTGVRKAFF,TGCAGTGCTAGAGAAGGGACAGGGGTCCGGAAAGCTTTCTTT,few,TRBV20-1,TRBD1,TRBJ1-1
CSATGSPSYEQYF,TGCAGTGCCACCGGGTCTCCGTCCTACGAGCAGTACTTC,-,TRBV20-1,-,TRBJ2-7
CASSYSASGRYNEQFF,TGTGCCAGCAGTTACTCGGCTAGCGGGCGCTACAATGAGCAGTTCTTC,many,TRBV6-2/TRBV6-3,TRBD2,TRBJ2-1